The 18 T cell receptor beta chains presented below share a single source sample, sequenced in a study of T cell responses to AZD1222 COVID-19 vaccine. The repertoire was sequenced with immunoSEQ multiplex PCR; TCRdb's copy has only in-frame clones and lacks some. The table lists under 150,000 clones, approximately 85% of them singletons, with approximately 1.7% in the top ten. Source: peripheral blood, taken on day 0 of AZD1222 vaccination. Every receptor here comes from an adult in good health.

The chain has TRBV11-3 and TRBJ2-7; TRBD1 or TRBD2 may be the D gene (5 bases each). V lost 1 base, J lost 5 bases, and 15 bases lay in between. In germline, CDR1 is SGHNT, CDR2 YENEEA. The CDR3 totals 15 residues. The CDR3 loop reads CASSLVRGEIHEQYF. The DNA of the CDR3 is TGTGCCAGCAGCTTAGTAAGAGGGGAGATCCACGAGCAGTACTTC.

The chain is built from TRBV19 and TRBJ2-5; 10 bases map to TRBD2. The CDR3 loop spans 15 amino acids. Germline-derived CDR1 and CDR2 are LNHDA and SQIVND (reference sequence). V was clipped by 3 bases and J by 5 bases; unmatched bases: 6. The CDR3: CASSMISGRAETQYF. DNA for the CDR3: TGTGCCAGTAGTATGATAAGCGGGAGGGCCGAGACCCAGTACTTC.

The rearrangement uses TRBV5-1 and TRBJ2-5, with TRBD2 matching 12 bases. The germline V gene has CDR1 SGHRS and CDR2 YFSETQ. V lost 6 bases to trimming and J lost 4 bases; unmatched junction nucleotides: 4. The length of the CDR3 is 14 residues. CDR3 in amino acids: CASTETSGGETQYF. The CDR3 DNA reads TGCGCCAGCACAGAGACTAGCGGGGGAGAGACCCAGTACTTC.

The CDR3 spells CAWSTYRGPGNTIYF. The CDR3 bases are TGTGCCTGGAGTACCTACAGGGGGCCGGGAAACACCATATATTTT. J is TRBJ1-3 and V is TRBV30; 9 positions match TRBD1. The CDR3 contains 15 residues. Germline V gene sequence: CDR1 GTSNPN, CDR2 SVGIG (reference sequence). The J segment lost 4 bases and the V segment lost 2 bases, leaving 6 bases of the junction unmatched. Full variable domain (outside the CDR3, taken from reference TRBV30 and TRBJ1-3): SQTIHQWPATLVQPVGSPLSLECTVEGTSNPNLYWYRQAAGRGLQLLFYSVGIGQISSEVPQNLSASRPQDRQFILSSKKLLLSDSGFYLCAWSTYRGPGNTIYFGEGSWLTVV.

The chain uses TRBV30 and TRBJ1-5; 10 bases are a match to TRBD1. This CDR3 has 14 amino acids. J lost 6 bases, V lost 3 bases, and 5 bases had no gene match. Per the germline V gene, CDR1 is GTSNPN and CDR2 is SVGIG (reference sequence). For the CDR3, the DNA is TGTGCCTGGAGGGGACAGGGGAGAGGTCAGCCCCAGCATTTT. It encodes CAWRGQGRGQPQHF.

The genes are TRBV5-1 and TRBJ2-1, with a weak D call TRBD1 (5 bases). The germline CDR1 and CDR2 sequences are SGHRS and YFSETQ. CDR3 length: 16 amino acids. Trimming left V 7 bases short and J 0 bases short, with 17 bases between. The CDR3, as DNA: TGCGCCAGCGCCACCAGGGCGTTGAGCTCCTACAATGAGCAGTTCTTC. This codes for CASATRALSSYNEQFF.

The chain links TRBV30 to TRBJ1-6, with D perhaps matching TRBD1 (5 bases). There are 15 residues in the CDR3. Per the germline V gene, CDR1 is GTSNPN and CDR2 is SVGIG (reference sequence). V was shortened by 3 bases and J by 5 bases, with 14 bases between the two germline ends. The CDR3 region is CAWRPLTANNSPLHF. In DNA form, the CDR3 reads TGTGCCTGGAGGCCACTGACAGCCAATAATTCACCCCTCCACTTT.

The chain has TRBV5-1 and TRBJ2-1; TRBD2 matches 9 bases. CDR1 is SGHRS, CDR2 YFSETQ, per germline. This CDR3 comprises 16 residues. J was trimmed by 2 bases and V by 0 bases; bases with no gene match: 3. The CDR3 region is CASSLESGGTYNEQFF. The CDR3 nucleotides are TGCGCCAGCAGCTTGGAGAGCGGGGGGACCTACAATGAGCAGTTCTTC.

The V and J genes are TRBV5-1 and TRBJ2-5, with 11 bases fitting TRBD2. From germline, CDR1 is SGHRS and CDR2 YFSETQ. The CDR3 has 14 amino acids. J was trimmed by 5 bases and V by 5 bases; bases with no gene match: 5. Here the CDR3 DNA reads TGCGCCAGCAGAGGCGGGACTAGCGGCGAGACCCAGTACTTC. It encodes CASRGGTSGETQYF.

Only a few counts were recorded for this clone. V usage is TRBV30 and J usage is TRBJ2-3, with D possibly being TRBD1 (5 bases). Germline values: CDR1 GTSNPN, CDR2 SVGIG (reference sequence). Deletions cut 5 bases from V and 7 bases from J, with 19 bases between. The CDR3 runs to 14 residues. The DNA of the CDR3 is TGTGCCTGGGGAAGGGGCACTCCCCCGTATACGCAGTATTTT. Encoded protein: CAWGRGTPPYTQYF.

This chain joins TRBV11-3 and TRBJ2-5; 11 nucleotides agree with TRBD2. CDR1 SGHNT and CDR2 YENEEA come from the germline V gene. J lost 1 base, V lost 5 bases, and 15 bases had no gene match. CDR3 size: 19 residues. For the CDR3, the DNA is TGTGCCAGCAGCCCTCCGGGACTAGCGGTCCCGAGGATCCAAGAGACCCAGTACTTC. Translated, it gives CASSPPGLAVPRIQETQYF.

The V gene is TRBV2, the J gene TRBJ1-5; D remains unclear. The CDR3 contains 15 residues. V lost 7 bases to trimming and J lost 2 bases, with 15 bases between them. Germline values: CDR1 SNHLY, CDR2 FYNNEI. The DNA for the CDR3 is TGTGCCAGCAAAAGGGTTAGTTCCCGCAATCAGCCCCAGCATTTT. Translating it yields CASKRVSSRNQPQHF.

This chain connects TRBV6-5 to TRBJ2-4; D is undetermined. The CDR3 has 15 amino acids. Germline V gene lookup returns CDR1 MNHEY and CDR2 SVGAGI. V lost 0 bases to trimming and J lost 0 bases, with 6 bases between them. CDR3 nucleotide sequence: TGTGCCAGCAGTTACTCGGAGTTAGCCAAAAACATTCAGTACTTC. Residues: CASSYSELAKNIQYF.

The chain recombines TRBV27 with TRBJ1-4, with D perhaps TRBD1 (6 bases). Germline loops: CDR1 MNHEY, CDR2 SMNVEV (reference sequence). Deletions cut 3 bases from V and 5 bases from J, with 13 bases between. The CDR3 runs 15 residues. The CDR3 DNA follows: TGTGCCAGCAGTTTCCTAGACAGGACAAATGAAAAACTGTTTTTT. Translation: CASSFLDRTNEKLFF.

V is TRBV5-1 and J is TRBJ2-1; D might be TRBD1 (7 bases). Germline loops: CDR1 SGHRS, CDR2 YFSETQ. There are 15 residues in the CDR3. Trimming cost V 2 bases and J 6 bases, with 15 bases left between them. CDR3 sequence (DNA): TGCGCCAGCAGCTTTTTGACAGGGACTCCCAATGAGCAGTTCTTC. This codes for CASSFLTGTPNEQFF.

The rearrangement joins TRBV19 to TRBJ1-1, with unresolved D. This CDR3 comprises 13 residues. V was shortened by 5 bases and J by 0 bases, with 7 bases between the two germline ends. CDR1 LNHDA and CDR2 SQIVND come from the germline V gene (reference sequence). The CDR3 loop reads CASSYSVNTEAFF. For the CDR3, the DNA is TGTGCCAGTAGTTATTCAGTGAACACTGAAGCTTTCTTT.

The chain combines TRBV2 with TRBJ1-5; D gene ambiguous. Germline CDR1 SNHLY, CDR2 FYNNEI. V lost 4 bases and J lost 6, with 10 bases in between. This CDR3 comprises 13 residues. DNA of the CDR3: TGTGCCAGCAGTGGCGACGGTGGTCAGCCCCAGCATTTT. This encodes CASSGDGGQPQHF.

This sequence joins TRBV7-2 and TRBJ2-7, with D perhaps matching TRBD1 (6 bases). The V gene's germline CDR1 is SGHTA and CDR2 FQGNSA. Deletions cut 1 base from V and 4 bases from J, with 8 bases between. This CDR3 has 13 residues. The CDR3 sequence is CASSLGGQYEQYF. The CDR3 coding sequence is TGTGCCAGCAGCTTAGGAGGACAGTACGAGCAGTACTTC.